These T cell receptor beta chains were read from a single sample in a study of T-cell memory formation after mild COVID-19. From the 5' RACE reads, TCRdb called clonotypes with MiXCR, one entry per CDR3 protein. The top ten clones hold roughly 15% of a sample with 150,000 to 200,000 distinct CDR3 sequences, around 13% of them seen once. Material: PBMCs or a T cell subset sorted from them (not recorded which). Source of these receptors: an adult woman who had mild COVID-19 (a few samples of this study predate the infection). Cell type and time point are not known. Both conserved end residues are part of each CDR3. Fields, in order: D gene, CDR3 length, clone size, J gene, V gene, CDR3 DNA, CDR3 protein. D genes are given only for firm matches. For some rows the clone size is stated as once, few or many, or as a class when expanded; others skip it.

TRBD1,14,.,TRBJ1-5,TRBV12-3/TRBV12-4,TGTGCCAGCAGCGCCACAGGGGCCAATCAGCCCCAGCATTTT,CASSATGANQPQHF
.,15,.,TRBJ1-2,TRBV30,TGTGCCTGGAGTGTTGCGACAGCGGGCAACTATGGCTACACCTTC,CAWSVATAGNYGYTF
TRBD1,15,.,TRBJ2-4,TRBV11-2,TGTGCCAGCAGCCCCATAGACAGGGCAGAAAACATTCAGTACTTC,CASSPIDRAENIQYF
.,13,few,TRBJ2-3,TRBV3-1,TGTGCCAGCAGTTCGCGTGGGGGAGATACGCAGTATTTT,CASSSRGGDTQYF
TRBD2,16,.,TRBJ2-5,TRBV7-7,TGTGCCAGCAGCCCCACTAGCGGGGGGCACCAAGAGACCCAGTACTTC,CASSPTSGGHQETQYF
TRBD1,16,few,TRBJ1-4,TRBV5-1,TGCGCCAGCAGCTTGGTGGCAGGGGGGACTAATGAAAAACTGTTTTTT,CASSLVAGGTNEKLFF
TRBD2,13,.,TRBJ2-1,TRBV12-3/TRBV12-4,TGTGCCAGCAGCCGACTAGCGCAGAATGAGCAGTTCTTC,CASSRLAQNEQFF
.,17,many,TRBJ2-1,TRBV24-1,TGTGCCACCAGTGCGGTCCCGTCAACCGCGACCTACAATGAGCAGTTCTTC,CATSAVPSTATYNEQFF
.,15,few,TRBJ2-7,TRBV3-1,TGTGCCAGCAGCCAAGTTAGGGGACGGACGTACGAGCAGTACTTC,CASSQVRGRTYEQYF
.,16,few,TRBJ1-6,TRBV16,TGTGCCAGCAGCCAATCGGGAAACAGGGCGTCTTCACCCCTCCACTTT,CASSQSGNRASSPLHF
.,11,.,TRBJ2-3,TRBV7-9,TGTGCCAGCAACAGGGCCGATACGCAGTATTTT,CASNRADTQYF
.,13,.,TRBJ2-3,TRBV7-9,TGTGCCAGCAGCTTCTTCCAGACAGATACGCAGTATTTT,CASSFFQTDTQYF
TRBD1,16,.,TRBJ2-7,TRBV5-1,TGCGCCAGCAGCTTGGCAGGACAGGGGGGAACCTACGAGCAGTACTTC,CASSLAGQGGTYEQYF
TRBD1,12,few,TRBJ1-2,TRBV10-3,TGTGCCATCAGCGGGACAGGGGACGGCTACACCTTC,CAISGTGDGYTF
.,13,many,TRBJ2-3,TRBV6-6,TGTGCCAGCAGTCACCGGGAGTCAGATACGCAGTATTTT,CASSHRESDTQYF
TRBD2,16,.,TRBJ2-5,TRBV7-6,TGTGCCAGCAGCGCCAGACTAGCGGGGTCCCAAGAGACCCAGTACTTC,CASSARLAGSQETQYF
TRBD2,16,.,TRBJ2-1,TRBV6-5,TGTGCCAGCAGTACTCTCCTAGCGGGAGGGGTTCGTGAGCAGTTCTTC,CASSTLLAGGVREQFF
.,13,.,TRBJ2-3,TRBV11-2,TGTGCCAGCAGCTGGGGCGGAGCAGATACGCAGTATTTT,CASSWGGADTQYF
.,13,.,TRBJ1-1,TRBV24-1,TGTGCCACCAGTGATACTACAGGGTTGGGTGCTTTCTTT,CATSDTTGLGAFF
TRBD2,12,few,TRBJ2-3,TRBV14,TGTGCCAGCAGCCTAGCGGGGAATACGCAGTATTTT,CASSLAGNTQYF
TRBD2,17,many,TRBJ2-3,TRBV7-6,TGTGCCAGCAGCTTAGCGTCGGGGCGGGGGATCACAGATACGCAGTATTTT,CASSLASGRGITDTQYF
TRBD2,17,few,TRBJ2-5,TRBV15,TGTGCCACCAGCAGACCTTCCTTTGGACTAGCGGAAGAGACCCAGTACTTC,CATSRPSFGLAEETQYF
TRBD1,15,many,TRBJ2-5,TRBV5-1,TGCGCCAGCAGCGTGAAAAGACAGGGACGAGAGACCCAGTACTTC,CASSVKRQGRETQYF
TRBD1,14,.,TRBJ2-7,TRBV5-4,TGTGCCAGCAGCACCCCGGGACAGGTCTACGAGCAGTACTTC,CASSTPGQVYEQYF